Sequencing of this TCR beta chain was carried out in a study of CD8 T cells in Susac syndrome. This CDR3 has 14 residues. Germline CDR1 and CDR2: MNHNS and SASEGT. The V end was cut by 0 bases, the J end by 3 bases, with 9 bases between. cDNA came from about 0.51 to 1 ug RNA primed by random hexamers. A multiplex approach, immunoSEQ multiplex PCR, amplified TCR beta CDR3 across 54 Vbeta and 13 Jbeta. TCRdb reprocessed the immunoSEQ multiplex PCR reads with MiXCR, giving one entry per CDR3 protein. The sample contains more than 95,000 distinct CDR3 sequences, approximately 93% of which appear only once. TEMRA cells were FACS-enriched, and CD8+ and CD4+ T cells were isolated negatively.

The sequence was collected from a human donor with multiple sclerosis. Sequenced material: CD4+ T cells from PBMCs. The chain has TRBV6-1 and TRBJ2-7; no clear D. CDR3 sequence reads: CASSEATGVYEQYF. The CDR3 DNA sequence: TGTGCCAGCAGTGAAGCTACGGGTGTCTACGAGCAGTACTTC.